This T cell receptor (beta chain) was sequenced for a study of blood T cell repertoires in COVID-19. In the study overall: Italy, Spain and the United States were the sources of the convalescent and acute COVID-19 samples. The cDNA or gDNA used as material had been derived from T cells, B-cell-depleted T cells, or PBMCs.

Repertoires were generated with immunoSEQ multiplex PCR, while TCRdb's copy carries only in-frame clones and drops some. Of fewer than 80,000 clones in the sample, more than 85% are singletons; the top ten hold approximately 0.93%. J gave up 6 bases and V 3 bases, and 5 bases lay outside the gene matches. Germline V gene data show CDR1 as LGHDT and CDR2 as YNNKEL (reference sequence). The length of the CDR3 is 14 residues. Sequencing was done on a sample of peripheral blood. The TCR comes from an older man with acute or convalescent COVID-19. This chain joins TRBV3-1 (or the pseudogene TRBV3-2) and TRBJ1-3, with TRBD1 matching 7 bases. CDR3 protein: CASSHRTGLNTIYF. The CDR3 nucleotides are TGTGCCAGCAGCCACAGGACAGGCTTAAACACCATATATTTT.